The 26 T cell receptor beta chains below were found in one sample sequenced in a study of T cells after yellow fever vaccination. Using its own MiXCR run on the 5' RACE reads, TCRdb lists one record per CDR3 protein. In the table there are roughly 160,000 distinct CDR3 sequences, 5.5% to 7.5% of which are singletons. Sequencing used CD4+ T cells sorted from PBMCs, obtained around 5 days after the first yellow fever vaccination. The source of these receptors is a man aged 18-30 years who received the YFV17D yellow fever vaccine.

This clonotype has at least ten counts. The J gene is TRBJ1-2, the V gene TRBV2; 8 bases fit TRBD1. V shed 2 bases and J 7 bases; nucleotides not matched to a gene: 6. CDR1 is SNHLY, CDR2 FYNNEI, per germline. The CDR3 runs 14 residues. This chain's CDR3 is CASSELQGAVGYTF. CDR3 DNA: TGTGCCAGCAGTGAACTCCAGGGGGCCGTTGGCTACACCTTC.

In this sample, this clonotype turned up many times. Here the CDR3 DNA reads TGTGCCAGCAGCTTAGCGCATGTGGCAGCAGATACGCAGTATTTT. Its translation: CASSLAHVAADTQYF. The V call is TRBV7-6, the J call TRBJ2-3; unclear D gene. V was pared by 0 bases and J by 4 bases, with 11 bases between. The CDR3 consists of 15 residues. Germline CDR1 is SGHVS and CDR2 is FNYEAQ.

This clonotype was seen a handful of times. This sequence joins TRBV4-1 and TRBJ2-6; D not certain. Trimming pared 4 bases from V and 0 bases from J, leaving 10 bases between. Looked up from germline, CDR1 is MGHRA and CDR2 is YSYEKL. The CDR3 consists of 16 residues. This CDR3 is CASSPQEISGANVLTF. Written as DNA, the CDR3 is TGCGCCAGCAGCCCTCAGGAAATCTCTGGGGCCAACGTCCTGACTTTC.

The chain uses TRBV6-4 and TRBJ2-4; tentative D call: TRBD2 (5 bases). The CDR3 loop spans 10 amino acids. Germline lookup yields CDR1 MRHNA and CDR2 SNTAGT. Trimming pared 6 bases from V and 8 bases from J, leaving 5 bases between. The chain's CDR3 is CASRRDIQYF. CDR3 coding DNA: TGTGCCAGCAGGCGGGACATTCAGTACTTC.

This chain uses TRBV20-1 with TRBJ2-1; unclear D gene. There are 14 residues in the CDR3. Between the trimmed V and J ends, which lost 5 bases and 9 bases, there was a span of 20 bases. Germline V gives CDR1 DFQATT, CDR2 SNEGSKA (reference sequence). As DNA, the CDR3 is TGCAGTGCTCTCGGTGGGGTAAGCGTTTCTGAGCAGTTCTTC. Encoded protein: CSALGGVSVSEQFF.

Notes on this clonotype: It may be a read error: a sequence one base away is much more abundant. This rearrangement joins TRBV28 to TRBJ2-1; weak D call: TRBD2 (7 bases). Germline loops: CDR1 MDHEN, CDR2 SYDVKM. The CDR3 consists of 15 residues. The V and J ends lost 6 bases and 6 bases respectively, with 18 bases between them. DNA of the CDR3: TGTGCCAGCAGCTTCCGGGCTAGGGGGGGCAATGAGCAGTTCTTC. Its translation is CASSFRARGGNEQFF.

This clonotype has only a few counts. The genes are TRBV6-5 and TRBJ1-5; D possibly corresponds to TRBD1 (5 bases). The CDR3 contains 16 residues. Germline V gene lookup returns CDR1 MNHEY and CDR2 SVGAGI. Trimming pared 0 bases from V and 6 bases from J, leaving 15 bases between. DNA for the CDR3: TGTGCCAGCAGTTACTCGGGGCAGGGATGGAGTCAGCCCCAGCATTTT. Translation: CASSYSGQGWSQPQHF.

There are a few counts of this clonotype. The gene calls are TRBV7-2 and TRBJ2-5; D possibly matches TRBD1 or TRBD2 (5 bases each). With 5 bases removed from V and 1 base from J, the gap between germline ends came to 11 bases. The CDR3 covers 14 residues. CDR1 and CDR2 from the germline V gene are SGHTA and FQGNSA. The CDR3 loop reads CASSPRGPQETQYF. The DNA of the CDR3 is TGTGCCAGCAGCCCCCGGGGCCCCCAAGAGACCCAGTACTTC.

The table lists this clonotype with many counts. CDR3 loop: CSARDLRQTEPQHF. In nucleotides, the CDR3 is TGCAGTGCTAGAGATCTAAGACAGACGGAGCCCCAGCATTTT. V usage is TRBV20-1 and J usage is TRBJ1-5; a weak D match, TRBD1 (5 bases). The germline CDR1 and CDR2 sequences are DFQATT and SNEGSKA (reference sequence). This CDR3 spans 14 amino acids. Deletions cut 0 bases from V and 8 bases from J, with 14 bases between.

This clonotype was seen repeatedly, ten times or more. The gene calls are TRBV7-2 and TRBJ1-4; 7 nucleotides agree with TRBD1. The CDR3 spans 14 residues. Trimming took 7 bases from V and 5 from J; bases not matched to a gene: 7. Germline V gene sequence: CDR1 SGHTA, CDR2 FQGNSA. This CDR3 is CASTRGQLNEKLFF. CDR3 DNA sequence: TGTGCCAGCACCAGGGGACAGTTAAATGAAAAACTGTTTTTT.

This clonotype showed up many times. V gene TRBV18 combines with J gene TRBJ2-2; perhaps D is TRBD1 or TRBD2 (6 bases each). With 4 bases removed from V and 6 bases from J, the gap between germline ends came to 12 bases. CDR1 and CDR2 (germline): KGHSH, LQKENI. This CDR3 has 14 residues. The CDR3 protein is CASSLQGTPGELFF. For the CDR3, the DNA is TGTGCCAGCTCACTTCAGGGGACTCCCGGGGAGCTGTTTTTT.

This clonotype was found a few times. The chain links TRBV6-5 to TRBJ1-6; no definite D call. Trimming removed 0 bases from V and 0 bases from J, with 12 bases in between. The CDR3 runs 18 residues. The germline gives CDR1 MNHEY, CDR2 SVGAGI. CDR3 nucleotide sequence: TGTGCCAGCAGTTACTCGAAAGCAGGCGACTCCTATAATTCACCCCTCCACTTT. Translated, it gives CASSYSKAGDSYNSPLHF.

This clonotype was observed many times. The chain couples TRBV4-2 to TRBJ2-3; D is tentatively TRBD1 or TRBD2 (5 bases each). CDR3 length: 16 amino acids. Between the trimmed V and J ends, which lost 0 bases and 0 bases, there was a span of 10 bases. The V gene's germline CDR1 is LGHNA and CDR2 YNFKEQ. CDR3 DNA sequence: TGTGCCAGCAGCCAAGATGACGGGGCGAGCACAGATACGCAGTATTTT. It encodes CASSQDDGASTDTQYF.

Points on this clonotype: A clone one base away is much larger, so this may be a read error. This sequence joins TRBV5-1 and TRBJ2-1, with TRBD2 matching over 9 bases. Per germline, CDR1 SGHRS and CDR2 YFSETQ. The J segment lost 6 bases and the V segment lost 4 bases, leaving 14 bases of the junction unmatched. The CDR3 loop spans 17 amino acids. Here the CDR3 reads CASSPTGGSGGINEQFF. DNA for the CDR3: TGCGCCAGCAGCCCGACGGGAGGTAGCGGGGGCATCAATGAGCAGTTCTTC.

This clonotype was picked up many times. CDR3 bases: TGTGCCAGCAGCCCCCCCGGGGGGACCCAAGGGGGCTACACCTTC. It yields the protein CASSPPGGTQGGYTF. The V call is TRBV7-2, the J call TRBJ1-2; D possibly corresponds to TRBD1 (5 bases). The CDR3 is made up of 15 amino acids. Germline V lookup: CDR1 SGHTA, CDR2 FQGNSA. The V end lost 5 bases, the J end lost 8 bases, and 21 bases lay between the germline ends.

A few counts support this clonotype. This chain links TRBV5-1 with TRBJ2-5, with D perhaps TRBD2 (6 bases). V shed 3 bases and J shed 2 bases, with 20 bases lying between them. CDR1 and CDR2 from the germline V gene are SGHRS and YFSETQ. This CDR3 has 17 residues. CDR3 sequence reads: CASSSGFGGHLQETQYF. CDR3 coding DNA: TGCGCCAGCAGCTCTGGGTTCGGGGGTCACCTTCAAGAGACCCAGTACTTC.

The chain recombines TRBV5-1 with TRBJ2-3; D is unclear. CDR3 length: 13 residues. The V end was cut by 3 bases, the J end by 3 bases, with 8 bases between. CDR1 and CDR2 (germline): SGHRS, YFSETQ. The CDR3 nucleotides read TGCGCCAGCAGCTCTATAGCTACAGATACGCAGTATTTT. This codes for CASSSIATDTQYF.

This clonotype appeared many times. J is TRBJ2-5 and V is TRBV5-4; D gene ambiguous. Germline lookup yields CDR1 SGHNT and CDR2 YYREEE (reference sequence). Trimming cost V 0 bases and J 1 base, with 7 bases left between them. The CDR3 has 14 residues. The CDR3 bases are TGTGCCAGCAGCTTGGGCAGAGCCCAAGAGACCCAGTACTTC. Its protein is CASSLGRAQETQYF.

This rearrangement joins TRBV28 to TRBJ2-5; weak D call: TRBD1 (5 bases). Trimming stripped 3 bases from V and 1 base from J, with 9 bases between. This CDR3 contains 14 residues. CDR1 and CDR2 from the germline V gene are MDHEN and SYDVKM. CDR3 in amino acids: CASSFWQGQETQYF. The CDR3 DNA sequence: TGTGCCAGCAGTTTTTGGCAGGGCCAAGAGACCCAGTACTTC.

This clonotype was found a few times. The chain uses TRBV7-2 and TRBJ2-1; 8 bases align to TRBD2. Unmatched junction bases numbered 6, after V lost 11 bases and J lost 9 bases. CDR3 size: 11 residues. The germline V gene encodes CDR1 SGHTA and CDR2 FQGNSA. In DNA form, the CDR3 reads TGTGCCGTCCGGGGGGGCCGTGAGCAGTTCTTC. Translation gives CAVRGGREQFF.

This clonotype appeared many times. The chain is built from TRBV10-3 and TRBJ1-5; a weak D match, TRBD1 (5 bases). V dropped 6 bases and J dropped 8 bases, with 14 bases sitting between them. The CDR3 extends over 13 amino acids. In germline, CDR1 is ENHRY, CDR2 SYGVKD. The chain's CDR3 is CAIRSTALEPQHF. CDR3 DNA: TGTGCCATCAGATCGACAGCCCTGGAGCCCCAGCATTTT.

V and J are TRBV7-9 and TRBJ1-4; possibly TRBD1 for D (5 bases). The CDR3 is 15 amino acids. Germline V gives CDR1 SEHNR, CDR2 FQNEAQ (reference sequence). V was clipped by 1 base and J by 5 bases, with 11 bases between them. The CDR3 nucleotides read TGTGCCAGCAGCTTAGGTGACAGCACGAATGAAAAACTGTTTTTT. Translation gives CASSLGDSTNEKLFF.

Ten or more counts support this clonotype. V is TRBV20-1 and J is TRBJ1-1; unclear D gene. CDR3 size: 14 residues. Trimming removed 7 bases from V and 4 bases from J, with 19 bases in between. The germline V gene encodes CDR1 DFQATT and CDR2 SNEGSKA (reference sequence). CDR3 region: CSVARGRPITEAFF. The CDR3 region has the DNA TGCAGTGTTGCACGGGGAAGGCCGATCACTGAAGCTTTCTTT.

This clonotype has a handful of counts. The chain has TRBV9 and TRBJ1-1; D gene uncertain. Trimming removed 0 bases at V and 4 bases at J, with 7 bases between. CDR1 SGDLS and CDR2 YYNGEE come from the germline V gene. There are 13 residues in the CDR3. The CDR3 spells CASSVDQVTEAFF. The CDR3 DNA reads TGTGCCAGCAGCGTAGACCAGGTCACTGAAGCTTTCTTT.

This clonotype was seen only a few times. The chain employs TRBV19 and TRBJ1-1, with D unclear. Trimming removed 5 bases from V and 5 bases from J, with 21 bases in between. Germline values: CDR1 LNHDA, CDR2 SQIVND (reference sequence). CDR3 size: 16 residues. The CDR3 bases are TGTGCCAGTAGTCCCCGGGTTCGGGGTCGACGTACTGAAGCTTTCTTT. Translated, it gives CASSPRVRGRRTEAFF.

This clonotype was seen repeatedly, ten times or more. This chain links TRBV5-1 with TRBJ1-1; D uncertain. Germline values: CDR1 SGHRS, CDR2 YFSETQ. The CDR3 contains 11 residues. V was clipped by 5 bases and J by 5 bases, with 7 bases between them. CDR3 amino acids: CASRAGTEAFF. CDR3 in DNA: TGCGCCAGCAGGGCCGGGACTGAAGCTTTCTTT.